The present entry profiles one T cell receptor beta chain with its context. This entry belongs to a study of blood T cell repertoires in COVID-19. Only in-frame clones appear in the TCRdb table, and some are missing; sequencing was by immunoSEQ multiplex PCR. The sample contains roughly 480,000 clones, nearly 90% of which appear only once. The germline V gene encodes CDR1 LNHDA and CDR2 SQIVND (reference sequence). The J segment lost 6 bases and the V segment lost 3 bases, leaving 9 bases of the junction unmatched. This CDR3 has 16 amino acids. Sequenced material: peripheral blood. V and J are TRBV19 and TRBJ1-5; 9 bases fit TRBD1. The sequence was collected from a man between 18 and 29 years old with COVID-19, enrolled during active disease. CDR3 sequence (DNA): TGTGCCAGTAGTATTCTTGGGACAGGGCGGACTCAGCCCCAGCATTTT. It codes for CASSILGTGRTQPQHF.